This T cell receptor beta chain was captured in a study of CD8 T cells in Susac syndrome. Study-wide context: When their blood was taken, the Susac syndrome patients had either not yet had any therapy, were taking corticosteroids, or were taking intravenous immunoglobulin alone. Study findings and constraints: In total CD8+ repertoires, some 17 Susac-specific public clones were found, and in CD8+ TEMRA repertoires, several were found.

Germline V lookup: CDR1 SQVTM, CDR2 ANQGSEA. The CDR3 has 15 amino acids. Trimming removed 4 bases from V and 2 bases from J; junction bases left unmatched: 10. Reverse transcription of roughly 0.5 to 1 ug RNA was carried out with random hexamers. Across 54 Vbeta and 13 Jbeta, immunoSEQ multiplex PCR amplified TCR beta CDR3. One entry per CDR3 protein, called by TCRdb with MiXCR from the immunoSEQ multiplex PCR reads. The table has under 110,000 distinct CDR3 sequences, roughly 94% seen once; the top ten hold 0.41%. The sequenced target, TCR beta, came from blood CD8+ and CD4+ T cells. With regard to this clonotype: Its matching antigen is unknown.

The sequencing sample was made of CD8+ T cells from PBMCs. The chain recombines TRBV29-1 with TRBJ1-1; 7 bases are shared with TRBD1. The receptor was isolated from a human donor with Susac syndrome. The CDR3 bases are TGCAGCGTTGGAGCCCCACAGGGGTTAAACACTGAAGCTTTCTTT. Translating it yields CSVGAPQGLNTEAFF.